The 29 T cell receptor beta chains reported below all come from one sample, sequenced in a study of T-cell reconstitution after alpha-beta-depleted transplantation in children. Preparation of the TCRbeta library was carried out with unique molecular identifiers. TCRdb reanalysed the PCR reads using MiXCR and keeps one entry per CDR3 protein. Of around 440,000 distinct CDR3 sequences listed, roughly 16% are singletons. Source: PBMCs, mostly from graft donor cells, taken 360 days after TCRalphabeta/CD19-depleted stem cell transplant. The receptor set was obtained from a boy less than two years old who had a stem cell transplant for Wiskott-Aldrich syndrome, so the T cells may come from the graft donor.

The CDR3 DNA reads TGTGCCAGCAGCCAAGAACTAGGACCCCAAGAGACCCAGTACTTC. Encoded protein: CASSQELGPQETQYF. The chain couples TRBV14 to TRBJ2-5; TRBD2 might be the D (5 bases). Trimming cost V 0 bases and J 1 base, with 9 bases left between them. The CDR3 is 15 amino acids. Looked up from germline, CDR1 is SGHDN and CDR2 is FVKESK.

This clonotype was seen more than once but under ten times. The chain carries TRBV12-3 or TRBV12-4 and TRBJ2-7, with D tentatively TRBD1 (5 bases). The CDR3 is made up of 15 amino acids. V was cut by 5 bases and J by 4 bases, with 18 bases left in between. CDR3 in DNA: TGTGCCAGCAGTCCGACGACAGTCTTCGGATACGAGCAGTACTTC. Its protein product is CASSPTTVFGYEQYF.

For this clonotype: The junction departs from the called germline gene at one end, perhaps through a read error. The chain carries TRBV12-3 or TRBV12-4 and TRBJ2-3, with D maybe TRBD2 (6 bases). This CDR3 region has 17 residues. The CDR3 DNA reads as TGTGTCAGCAGTTTAGCGCTTGGCGGGATTGTTGTAGATACGCAGTATTTT. It translates to CVSSLALGGIVVDTQYF.

In this sample, this clonotype turned up a few times. The chain links TRBV29-1 to TRBJ2-7; 9 positions agree with TRBD2. Trimming cost V 8 bases and J 2 bases; bases outside gene matches: 7. From germline, CDR1 is SQVTM and CDR2 ANQGSEA. The CDR3 is 13 residues long. The CDR3 DNA follows: TGCAGCATTAGCGGGAGAGCTACCTACGAGCAGTACTTC. This gives the protein CSISGRATYEQYF.

This clonotype has a handful of counts. The V and J genes are TRBV5-1 and TRBJ1-4; no clear D gene. CDR3 size: 14 residues. V was cut by 4 bases and J by 6 bases, with 13 bases left in between. The germline gives CDR1 SGHRS, CDR2 YFSETQ. The CDR3 spells CASSKVPVDEKLFF. The CDR3 nucleotides read TGCGCCAGCAGCAAAGTCCCCGTGGATGAAAAACTGTTTTTT.

At least ten counts were recorded for this clonotype. The chain combines TRBV20-1 with TRBJ2-7, with D possibly TRBD2 on 5 matching bases. Trimming stripped 5 bases from V and 2 bases from J, with 10 bases between. Germline V gene lookup returns CDR1 DFQATT and CDR2 SNEGSKA (reference sequence). This CDR3 has 12 residues. The CDR3 loop reads CSARRGTYEQYF. The DNA of the CDR3 is TGCAGTGCTCGCCGGGGAACCTACGAGCAGTACTTC.

This clonotype was seen more than once but under ten times. J is TRBJ2-1 and V is TRBV11-2, with 11 bases identical to TRBD2. The CDR3 length is 18 residues. Germline assignment: CDR1 SGHAT and CDR2 FQNNGV. Germline trimming cut 3 bases from V and 4 bases from J; bases unmatched to any gene: 11. The CDR3 DNA sequence: TGTGCCAGCAGCTTGGGACTAGCGGCTAAACCGGGATACAATGAGCAGTTCTTC. The encoded protein is CASSLGLAAKPGYNEQFF.

V is TRBV11-2 and J is TRBJ2-5; TRBD2 matches 10 bases. J lost 5 bases, V lost 0 bases, and 6 bases had no gene match. The CDR3 spans 16 residues. Germline CDR1 SGHAT, CDR2 FQNNGV. CDR3 protein: CASSLEERGGGETQYF. The CDR3, as DNA: TGTGCCAGCAGCTTAGAGGAGCGGGGGGGCGGGGAGACCCAGTACTTC. Supplemented by reference TRBV11-2 and TRBJ2-5, the full variable domain reads EAGVAQSPRYKIIEKRQSVAFWCNPISGHATLYWYQQILGQGPKLLIQFQNNGVVDDSQLPKDRFSAERLKGVDSTLKIQPAKLEDSAVYLCASSLEERGGGETQYFGPGTRLLVL.

This clonotype appeared a few times. This chain connects TRBV10-3 to TRBJ2-7; 11 positions agree with TRBD1. CDR1 ENHRY and CDR2 SYGVKD come from the germline V gene. V lost 9 bases, J lost 6 bases, and 4 bases stayed unmatched. The CDR3 loop spans 12 amino acids. CDR3 loop: CAITGTGGEQYF. CDR3 DNA: TGTGCCATAACCGGGACAGGGGGCGAGCAGTACTTC.

This clonotype was seen more than once but under ten times. The V call is TRBV10-3, the J call TRBJ2-2; D not resolved. The length of the CDR3 is 15 residues. V lost 4 bases and J 4 bases, leaving 13 bases between the germline ends. Germline CDR1 and CDR2: ENHRY and SYGVKD. As DNA, the CDR3 is TGTGCCATCAGTGGACATGGAACTCCCACCGGGGAGCTGTTTTTT. It is translated as CAISGHGTPTGELFF.

This clonotype was detected only a few times. The chain employs TRBV20-1 and TRBJ2-1, with D unresolved. CDR3 length: 14 amino acids. The V gene's germline CDR1 is DFQATT and CDR2 SNEGSKA (reference sequence). With 2 bases removed from V and 2 bases from J, the gap between germline ends came to 10 bases. DNA of the CDR3: TGCAGTGCTAGAAGACCGATCACCTACAATGAGCAGTTCTTC. It yields the protein CSARRPITYNEQFF.

The chain is built from TRBV19 and TRBJ1-5; the D gene is possibly TRBD1 (5 bases). This CDR3 has 15 amino acids. CDR1 and CDR2 (germline): LNHDA, SQIVND (reference sequence). V was pared by 6 bases and J by 1 base, with 13 bases between. The CDR3 reads CASRGPGLSNQPQHF. The CDR3 region has the DNA TGTGCCAGTAGAGGCCCAGGGCTGAGCAATCAGCCCCAGCATTTT.

The chain is built from TRBV18 and TRBJ2-6, with no clear D. Trimming removed 1 base at V and 1 base at J, with 14 bases between. From germline, CDR1 is KGHSH and CDR2 LQKENI. This CDR3 comprises 18 residues. The CDR3 DNA sequence: TGTGCCAGCTCACCACTCCCAGGACGGTTTTCTGGGGCCAACGTCCTGACTTTC. It specifies CASSPLPGRFSGANVLTF.

This rearrangement joins TRBV10-3 to TRBJ2-1; D remains ambiguous. The V end lost 6 bases, the J end lost 4 bases, and 4 bases lay between the germline ends. Germline lookup yields CDR1 ENHRY and CDR2 SYGVKD. The CDR3 spans 11 residues. This chain's CDR3 is CAIRQYNEQFF. The CDR3 DNA reads as TGTGCCATCAGGCAATACAATGAGCAGTTCTTC.

Only a few counts were recorded for this clonotype. This chain links TRBV5-1 with TRBJ2-5; TRBD2 is a possible D gene (6 bases). The CDR3 totals 15 residues. Germline assignment: CDR1 SGHRS and CDR2 YFSETQ. V dropped 5 bases and J dropped 4 bases, with 18 bases sitting between them. The CDR3 protein is CASSSFSGSRETQYF. CDR3 bases: TGCGCCAGCAGTTCGTTTAGCGGCTCCCGAGAGACCCAGTACTTC.

The chain carries TRBV7-7 and TRBJ2-5; the D is unclear. The germline gives CDR1 SSHAT, CDR2 FNYEAQ (reference sequence). This CDR3 is built from 14 residues. Trimming took 0 bases from V and 4 from J, leaving 9 bases between them. The CDR3 DNA is TGTGCCAGCAGCTTAGCTGGGATAGGAGAGACCCAGTACTTC. Encoded protein: CASSLAGIGETQYF.

The sample holds a few counts of this clonotype. The V gene is TRBV18, the J gene TRBJ2-7; TRBD1 aligns across 9 bases. The CDR3 contains 16 residues. J lost 1 base, V lost 5 bases, and 9 bases had no gene match. Germline CDR1 reads KGHSH; CDR2 reads LQKENI. The CDR3 DNA is TGTGCCAGCTCATCAACCCGGGACAGGGCATCCTACGAGCAGTACTTC. This gives the protein CASSSTRDRASYEQYF.

This clonotype was seen a handful of times. The chain combines TRBV20-1 with TRBJ2-3; possibly TRBD1 for D (5 bases). CDR1 DFQATT and CDR2 SNEGSKA come from the germline V gene (reference sequence). The CDR3 spans 14 residues. Trimming removed 3 bases at V and 5 bases at J, with 15 bases between. The CDR3 sequence: CSASTWYQGDTQYF. CDR3 nucleotides: TGCAGTGCTAGTACGTGGTACCAGGGAGATACGCAGTATTTT.

The chain joins TRBV7-6 to TRBJ2-2, with D perhaps matching TRBD1 (5 bases). Trimming shortened V by 4 bases and J by 10 bases, and 22 bases separated the two germline ends. The CDR3 spans 16 residues. From germline, CDR1 is SGHVS and CDR2 FNYEAQ. In nucleotides, the CDR3 is TGTGCCAGCAGCTCAACCGCACCTAGGGGTGATGAGGAGCTGTTTTTT. It codes for CASSSTAPRGDEELFF.

The chain joins TRBV15 to TRBJ2-3, with TRBD2 matching 8 bases. Germline trimming cut 0 bases from V and 0 bases from J; bases unmatched to any gene: 5. Germline lookup yields CDR1 LNHNV and CDR2 YYDKDF (reference sequence). The CDR3 is 17 amino acids. The DNA of the CDR3 is TGTGCCACCAGCAGAGAGGAGACTAGCGATAGCACAGATACGCAGTATTTT. This translates into CATSREETSDSTDTQYF.

J is TRBJ2-1 and V is TRBV5-1; 7 nucleotides match TRBD1. CDR1 is SGHRS, CDR2 YFSETQ, per germline. The CDR3 covers 17 residues. The trim removed 3 bases at V and 0 bases at J, leaving 9 bases unmatched. CDR3: CASSSARQGSSYNEQFF. In nucleotides, the CDR3 is TGCGCCAGCAGCTCCGCTAGACAGGGAAGCTCCTACAATGAGCAGTTCTTC.

This clonotype was counted only a few times. The chain has TRBV5-1 and TRBJ2-7; TRBD1 matches at 7 bases. The ends lost 3 bases at V and 0 bases at J; junction bases unmatched: 9. Germline CDR1 and CDR2: SGHRS and YFSETQ. The CDR3 covers 16 residues. In DNA, the CDR3 is TGCGCCAGCAGCTACTTTACAGGGGATAGCTCCTACGAGCAGTACTTC. As protein: CASSYFTGDSSYEQYF.

This clonotype has only a few counts. The CDR3 DNA follows: TGTGCCAGCAGTTTAAAGACAGGGCCTTACTCAATTTTGAGCTCCTACAATGAGCAGTTCTTC. Translated: CASSLKTGPYSILSSYNEQFF. This chain uses TRBV12-3 or TRBV12-4 with TRBJ2-1; 7 bases match TRBD1. The CDR3 loop spans 21 amino acids. V dropped 2 bases and J dropped 0; count of bases not matched to a gene: 19.

This rearrangement joins TRBV29-1 to TRBJ1-2, with unresolved D. The V and J ends lost 5 bases and 2 bases respectively, with 6 bases between them. The V gene's germline CDR1 is SQVTM and CDR2 ANQGSEA. This CDR3 region has 11 residues. CDR3 DNA: TGCAGCGTTAATCTAAACTATGGCTACACCTTC. Translating gives CSVNLNYGYTF.

CDR3 amino acids: CASSLRPGGQGSYNEQFF. CDR3 in DNA: TGCGCCAGCAGCTTGCGGCCAGGGGGACAAGGCTCCTACAATGAGCAGTTCTTC. V is TRBV5-1 and J is TRBJ2-1; 7 nucleotides align to TRBD1. Germline-derived CDR1 and CDR2 are SGHRS and YFSETQ. V trimming: 1 base; J trimming: 0 bases; junction bases outside the gene matches: 10. This CDR3 contains 18 residues.

This chain links TRBV11-3 with TRBJ2-7; D is perhaps TRBD1 or TRBD2 (5 bases each). The germline V gene has CDR1 SGHNT and CDR2 YENEEA. The germline V and J ends were trimmed by 3 bases and 6 bases, with 15 bases remaining between them. This CDR3 contains 14 residues. The CDR3 coding sequence is TGTGCCAGCAGCTTCCGGGGACCCGACATCGAGCAGTACTTC. It translates to CASSFRGPDIEQYF.

This clonotype was counted a few times. The chain employs TRBV29-1 and TRBJ2-1; 12 nucleotides match TRBD1. Germline V gives CDR1 SQVTM, CDR2 ANQGSEA. The CDR3 consists of 14 residues. V gave up 7 bases and J gave up 4 bases; unmatched junction bases: 5. The CDR3 DNA sequence: TGCAGCGGAAGGGACAGGGGGCTGTACAATGAGCAGTTCTTC. Its protein is CSGRDRGLYNEQFF.

This chain joins TRBV6-1 and TRBJ2-7; D may be TRBD1 or TRBD2 (6 bases each). Germline loops: CDR1 MNHNS, CDR2 SASEGT. V was clipped by 5 bases and J by 3 bases, with 17 bases between them. The CDR3 totals 15 residues. The DNA of the CDR3 is TGTGCCAGCAGTCCCAGAGGGGGGCCCTACTACGAGCAGTACTTC. Amino acids: CASSPRGGPYYEQYF.

This clonotype occurred a few times. J is TRBJ2-7 and V is TRBV24-1, with D possibly being TRBD1 or TRBD2 (7 bases each). Trimming removed 4 bases from V and 5 bases from J, with 14 bases in between. The CDR3 has 14 residues. Germline CDR1 and CDR2: KGHDR and SFDVKD. CDR3 nucleotide sequence: TGTGCCACCAGTGACACAGGGGAGGGTAACGAGCAGTACTTC. This gives the protein CATSDTGEGNEQYF.